These 30 T cell receptor beta chains were sequenced from one sample in a study of cytomegalovirus exposure and HLA in healthy donors. The PCR ran on 60 Vbeta and 13 Jbeta primers. Here immunoSEQ multiplex PCR was the method, and the copy in TCRdb shows in-frame clones only, minus some. The table records about 150,000 clones, 75% to 85% of them present only once. Sequencing used PBMCs. The receptors were gathered from a man aged 30-40 years in good health and CMV-seropositive.

This clone came up a few times. J is TRBJ1-2 and V is TRBV21-1; TRBD1 is the table's D call, not checked against the DNA. TRBV21-1 is a recognized pseudogene. This CDR3 has 18 residues. As DNA, the CDR3 is TGTGCCAGCAGCAAAGACCGATCTCGGGGACAGGGGGACTATGGCTACACCTTC. Its protein product is CASSKDRSRGQGDYGYTF.

V and J are TRBV5-1 and TRBJ1-2; weak D call: TRBD1 (6 bases). Germline CDR1 is SGHRS and CDR2 is YFSETQ. CDR3 length equals 15 residues. Trimming shortened V by 0 bases and J by 4 bases, and 13 bases separated the two germline ends. CDR3 DNA sequence: TGCGCCAGCAGCTTGGGGACAGCGTTCGCCTATGGCTACACCTTC. This encodes CASSLGTAFAYGYTF.

The chain employs TRBV7-8 and TRBJ2-3; 9 positions match TRBD1. Germline CDR1 and CDR2: SGHVS and FQNEAQ. The J segment lost 4 bases and the V segment lost 5 bases, leaving 13 bases of the junction unmatched. The CDR3 runs to 17 residues. The CDR3 loop reads CASSPHRRTGAADTQYF. CDR3 in DNA: TGTGCCAGCAGCCCCCACAGAAGGACAGGGGCCGCAGATACGCAGTATTTT. The full variable domain, completed using reference TRBV7-8 and TRBJ2-3, is GAGVSQSPRYKVAKRGQDVALRCDPISGHVSLFWYQQALGQGPEFLTYFQNEAQLDKSGLPSDRFFAERPEGSVSTLKIQRTQQEDSAVYLCASSPHRRTGAADTQYFGPGTRLTVL.

The V and J genes are TRBV5-1 and TRBJ2-1; 8 nucleotides match TRBD2. Trimming took 5 bases from V and 2 from J; bases not matched to a gene: 6. The germline CDR1 and CDR2 sequences are SGHRS and YFSETQ. This CDR3 has 15 residues. The CDR3 DNA reads as TGCGCCAGCAGGTTAGCGGGGAACACCTACAATGAGCAGTTCTTC. Its translation is CASRLAGNTYNEQFF.

The chain couples TRBV5-6 to TRBJ1-5; D gene ambiguous. The germline V gene encodes CDR1 SGHDT and CDR2 YYEEEE. The CDR3 has 13 residues. Trimming removed 2 bases at V and 4 bases at J, with 7 bases between. The CDR3 protein is CASSFGDNQPQHF. CDR3 in DNA: TGTGCCAGCAGCTTCGGGGATAATCAGCCCCAGCATTTT.

In regard to this clone: Relative to the germline gene, one junction end is altered; a read error may explain this. J is TRBJ2-1 and V is TRBV7-9; 10 nucleotides agree with TRBD1. The germline gives CDR1 SEHNR, CDR2 FQNEAQ (reference sequence). The CDR3 covers 17 residues. DNA of the CDR3: TGTTCCAGCAGCCGAATTTACGGGACAGGGGAGGACAATGAGCAGTTCTTC. Translating gives CSSSRIYGTGEDNEQFF.

The chain uses TRBV11-3 and TRBJ2-1; TRBD1 is a possible D gene (5 bases). The length of the CDR3 is 14 residues. Trimming pared 5 bases from V and 3 bases from J, leaving 11 bases between. Per germline, CDR1 SGHNT and CDR2 YENEEA. This CDR3 reads CASSPTGFYNEQFF. The CDR3 region has the DNA TGTGCCAGCAGCCCTACAGGCTTCTACAATGAGCAGTTCTTC.

V is TRBV19 and J is TRBJ2-3, with TRBD2 matching over 7 bases. CDR1 LNHDA and CDR2 SQIVND come from the germline V gene (reference sequence). CDR3 length: 14 amino acids. Trimming at V came to 8 bases and at J to 1 base, leaving 6 bases not matched to a gene. As DNA, the CDR3 is TGTGCCAGTGGTAAGCGGGGAGGCACAGATACGCAGTATTTT. Amino acids: CASGKRGGTDTQYF.

The V call is TRBV2, the J call TRBJ1-2; 7 bases align to TRBD1. The CDR3 covers 14 residues. CDR1 is SNHLY and CDR2 is FYNNEI in the germline V gene. Trimming at V came to 1 base and at J to 4 bases, leaving 3 bases not matched to a gene. The CDR3 DNA follows: TGTGCCAGCAGTGAAGTCGGACAGGCCTATGGCTACACCTTC. It codes for CASSEVGQAYGYTF.

The chain combines TRBV13 with TRBJ1-1; 7 positions match TRBD1. This CDR3 contains 15 residues. The V gene end was trimmed by 5 bases and the J gene end by 0 bases; junction bases not matched to a gene: 6. CDR1 is PRHDT and CDR2 is FYEKMQ in the germline V gene (reference sequence). The CDR3, as DNA: TGTGCCAGCAGCACGAACAGGGGAGTGAACACTGAAGCTTTCTTT. Protein product: CASSTNRGVNTEAFF.

The chain has TRBV5-1 and TRBJ1-1; TRBD1 is a possible D gene (6 bases). Germline V gives CDR1 SGHRS, CDR2 YFSETQ. CDR3 length: 15 amino acids. Trimming removed 0 bases at V and 0 bases at J, with 9 bases between. CDR3 loop: CASSLVQGMNTEAFF. Written as DNA, the CDR3 is TGCGCCAGCAGCTTGGTCCAGGGGATGAACACTGAAGCTTTCTTT.

There are a few counts of this clone. V and J are TRBV6-6 and TRBJ1-4; TRBD1 matches at 10 bases. The V and J ends lost 0 bases and 6 bases, in that order; junction bases with no gene match: 4. The length of the CDR3 is 16 residues. The germline V gene encodes CDR1 MNHNY and CDR2 SVGAGI (reference sequence). CDR3: CASSYSWTGGDEKLFF. DNA of the CDR3: TGTGCCAGCAGTTACTCATGGACAGGGGGAGATGAAAAACTGTTTTTT.

The chain recombines TRBV7-9 with TRBJ2-3, with TRBD1 identical over 9 bases. The CDR3 has 16 amino acids. CDR1 and CDR2 from the germline V gene are SEHNR and FQNEAQ (reference sequence). V was pared by 5 bases and J by 0 bases, with 6 bases of the junction left unmatched. CDR3 DNA: TGTGCCAGCAGCCCCGCCGGGACAGGGAGCACAGATACGCAGTATTTT. It specifies CASSPAGTGSTDTQYF.

The chain couples TRBV19 to TRBJ1-1; maybe TRBD1 (5 bases). Deletions cut 3 bases from V and 0 bases from J, with 14 bases between. The germline gives CDR1 LNHDA, CDR2 SQIVND (reference sequence). The CDR3 sequence is 16 residues long. The CDR3 here is CASSIKGRRLNTEAFF. The CDR3 coding sequence is TGTGCCAGTAGTATTAAGGGGCGCCGGTTGAACACTGAAGCTTTCTTT.

The V gene is TRBV5-8, the J gene TRBJ1-5; weak D call: TRBD1 (6 bases). There are 14 residues in the CDR3. Deletions cut 0 bases from V and 6 bases from J, with 10 bases between. Germline V gene sequence: CDR1 SGHTS, CDR2 YDEGEE. This CDR3 reads CASSLAGGAQPQHF. In DNA, the CDR3 is TGTGCCAGCAGCTTGGCCGGGGGGGCTCAGCCCCAGCATTTT.

The count of this clone is one. This chain uses TRBV6-1 with TRBJ2-4; 12 bases align to TRBD2. V dropped 3 bases and J dropped 1; count of bases not matched to a gene: 1. The germline V gene encodes CDR1 MNHNS and CDR2 SASEGT. CDR3 length equals 16 residues. The CDR3 nucleotides read TGTGCCAGCAGTGATACTAGCGGGGGGGCCAAAAACATTCAGTACTTC. Residues: CASSDTSGGAKNIQYF.

V is TRBV27 and J is TRBJ2-1, with 11 bases fitting TRBD2. CDR1 is MNHEY, CDR2 SMNVEV, per germline (reference sequence). With 5 bases clipped from V and 8 bases from J, the junction kept 5 bases outside the gene matches. The CDR3 consists of 14 residues. The CDR3, as DNA: TGTGCCAGCAGTCTACTAGCGGGAGTCCATGAGCAGTTCTTC. Encoded protein: CASSLLAGVHEQFF.

The DNA of the CDR3 is TGTGCCAGCAGCTTAGAGCCCTTCGGGGGGACCCCTAGCACAGATACGCAGTATTTT. This encodes CASSLEPFGGTPSTDTQYF. The chain recombines TRBV7-2 with TRBJ2-3, with 7 bases lining up with TRBD2. With V trimmed by 1 base and J by 0 bases, 13 bases remained unmatched. The CDR3 runs to 19 residues. The germline CDR1 and CDR2 sequences are SGHTA and FQGNSA.

The chain links TRBV7-9 to TRBJ2-1, with 11 bases lining up with TRBD2. This CDR3 has 15 amino acids. Trimming removed 5 bases from V and 3 bases from J; junction bases left unmatched: 3. Germline lookup yields CDR1 SEHNR and CDR2 FQNEAQ (reference sequence). The CDR3 is CASSPSGGIYNEQFF. The CDR3 DNA sequence: TGTGCCAGCAGCCCTAGCGGGGGGATCTACAATGAGCAGTTCTTC.

Written as DNA, the CDR3 is TGTGCCACCAGCACTAGCGGGGGCTCCTACAATGAGCAGTTCTTC. Protein sequence: CATSTSGGSYNEQFF. The chain employs TRBV15 and TRBJ2-1; 10 nucleotides line up with TRBD2. With 4 bases clipped from V and 0 bases from J, the junction kept 0 bases outside the gene matches. Germline CDR1 reads LNHNV; CDR2 reads YYDKDF (reference sequence). This CDR3 has 15 residues.

The V call is TRBV5-5, the J call TRBJ2-5, with TRBD2 as a possible D gene (6 bases). The CDR3 totals 15 residues. Germline CDR1 reads SGHKS; CDR2 reads YYEKEE (reference sequence). Between the trimmed V and J ends, which lost 1 base and 8 bases, there was a span of 18 bases. The CDR3 DNA is TGTGCCAGCAGCTTGCCCCAGACCGGGGGAGACACCCAGTACTTC. Translating gives CASSLPQTGGDTQYF.

The chain carries TRBV9 and TRBJ1-4; 9 bases line up with TRBD1. Germline values: CDR1 SGDLS, CDR2 YYNGEE. The V gene end was trimmed by 4 bases and the J gene end by 4 bases; junction bases not matched to a gene: 5. CDR3 length: 15 amino acids. CDR3 DNA sequence: TGTGCCAGCAGCTCCCGGGACAGGGATAATGAAAAACTGTTTTTT. Amino acid sequence: CASSSRDRDNEKLFF.

The rearrangement uses TRBV6-1 and TRBJ1-2; no definite D call. The germline gives CDR1 MNHNS, CDR2 SASEGT. CDR3 length equals 10 residues. Trimming left V 8 bases short and J 3 bases short, with 4 bases between. In nucleotides, the CDR3 is TGTGCCAGCGGAGACTATGGCTACACCTTC. Its translation is CASGDYGYTF.

V is TRBV9 and J is TRBJ2-1, with 9 bases lining up with TRBD1. CDR1 and CDR2 (germline): SGDLS, YYNGEE. The CDR3 length is 16 residues. The V and J ends lost 0 bases and 7 bases, in that order; junction bases with no gene match: 8. CDR3 DNA: TGTGCCAGCAGCGTAGCCCTGGGACAGGGATTTAATGAGCAGTTCTTC. Protein: CASSVALGQGFNEQFF.

This clone has just a few counts. The genes are TRBV7-2 and TRBJ1-1; D perhaps matches TRBD1 (6 bases). Germline V gene sequence: CDR1 SGHTA, CDR2 FQGNSA. The CDR3 has 15 residues. V lost 3 bases, J lost 7 bases, and 18 bases lay in between. CDR3 nucleotides: TGTGCCAGCAGCTTCTCGGGGGGCGCCGACTTTGAAGCTTTCTTT. Translation: CASSFSGGADFEAFF.

The J gene is TRBJ2-1, the V gene TRBV7-3; 8 bases match TRBD2. Germline trimming cut 4 bases from V and 6 bases from J; bases unmatched to any gene: 11. Germline V CDR1 and CDR2: SGHTA, FQGTGA. The CDR3 is 16 residues long. The CDR3 region has the DNA TGTGCCAGCAGCTCTTCTATCCGGGAGGGCCTCAATGAGCAGTTCTTC. It codes for CASSSSIREGLNEQFF.

Only one count was recorded for this clone. The chain recombines TRBV10-1 with TRBJ2-7; 7 bases map to TRBD1. Per the germline V gene, CDR1 is WNHNN and CDR2 is SYGVQD (reference sequence). The ends lost 2 bases at V and 4 bases at J; junction bases unmatched: 5. The CDR3 contains 14 residues. The DNA of the CDR3 is TGCGCCAGCAGTGAGGTGGGACAGCCATACGAGCAGTACTTC. Protein product: CASSEVGQPYEQYF.

This chain connects TRBV4-3 to TRBJ2-3; weak D call: TRBD2 (5 bases). The length of the CDR3 is 14 residues. V lost 0 bases to trimming and J lost 7 bases, with 11 bases between them. CDR1 and CDR2 (germline): LGHNA, YSLEER. This chain's CDR3 is CASSQELVRYTQYF. CDR3 nucleotides: TGCGCCAGCAGCCAAGAACTAGTGCGATATACGCAGTATTTT.

The chain recombines TRBV28 with TRBJ2-7, with TRBD1 matching over 8 bases. The CDR3 loop spans 13 amino acids. Germline V gene sequence: CDR1 MDHEN, CDR2 SYDVKM. V lost 6 bases and J lost 4; bases outside the gene matches: 5. CDR3 region: CASRGQGVYEQYF. CDR3 sequence (DNA): TGTGCCAGCAGAGGACAGGGAGTTTACGAGCAGTACTTC.

The chain is built from TRBV11-3 and TRBJ2-1; D is ambiguous. V was pared by 10 bases and J by 9 bases, with 22 bases between. The CDR3 has 14 residues. The germline V gene encodes CDR1 SGHNT and CDR2 YENEEA. This CDR3 reads CATSSQRAHPEQFF. The CDR3 DNA is TGTGCCACGAGTAGCCAGCGCGCTCATCCTGAGCAGTTCTTC.